This T cell receptor beta chain was documented in a study of radiotherapy plus CTLA-4 blockade in lung cancer. Generated by immunoSEQ multiplex PCR, the TCRdb table keeps only in-frame clones and is missing some. The sample lists tens of thousands of clones; 70% to 90% were seen once. This CDR3 region has 14 residues. V lost 1 base to trimming and J lost 6 bases, with 10 bases between them. Germline CDR1 and CDR2: SGHAT and FQNNGV. This chain connects TRBV11-2 to TRBJ1-5; weak D call: TRBD1 (5 bases). The starting material was peripheral blood, obtained from a patient treated with radiotherapy plus ipilimumab. The sequence was obtained from a human donor with non-small cell lung cancer whose response to radiotherapy plus ipilimumab could not be evaluated. CDR3 in amino acids: CASSLGRGAQPQHF. Here the CDR3 DNA reads TGTGCCAGCAGCTTAGGGAGGGGTGCTCAGCCCCAGCATTTT.